What follows are 5 T cell receptor beta chains derived from one specimen sequenced in a study of early T cells in non-severe SARS-CoV-2 infection. In TCRdb, the 5' RACE reads were re-called with MiXCR into one record per CDR3 protein. The sample consists of tens of thousands of distinct CDR3 sequences, roughly 8.4% of them appearing once. The material sequenced was whole blood. All receptors derive from an adult who was a healthcare worker with PCR-confirmed SARS-CoV-2 infection or an uninfected control (not recorded which).

Ten or more counts support this clonotype. The chain carries TRBV5-1 and TRBJ2-3; 9 bases line up with TRBD2. The CDR3 covers 16 residues. Germline CDR1 and CDR2: SGHRS and YFSETQ. After removal of 0 bases from V and 2 bases from J, the junction contained 4 bases not matched to a gene. CDR3 nucleotides: TGCGCCAGCAGCTTGGAGGCTAGCGGGATCACAGATACGCAGTATTTT. Translated, it gives CASSLEASGITDTQYF. Full variable domain (missing parts from reference TRBV5-1 and TRBJ2-3): KAGVTQTPRYLIKTRGQQVTLSCSPISGHRSVSWYQQTPGQGLQFLFEYFSETQRNKGNFPGRFSGRQFSNSRSEMNVSTLELGDSALYLCASSLEASGITDTQYFGPGTRLTVL.

This clonotype was observed a few times. This rearrangement joins TRBV6-2 or TRBV6-3 to TRBJ2-1, with TRBD2 matching 10 bases. Germline CDR1 and CDR2: MNHEY and SVGEGT. V lost 7 bases, J lost 8 bases, and 11 bases stayed unmatched. The CDR3 runs to 15 residues. This CDR3 is CASIQSGLASHEQFF. The CDR3 nucleotides read TGTGCCAGCATTCAGTCGGGACTAGCGTCCCATGAGCAGTTCTTC.

This clonotype showed up many times. This sequence joins TRBV7-3 and TRBJ2-6; 7 bases map to TRBD2. The CDR3 consists of 15 residues. Germline assignment: CDR1 SGHTA and CDR2 FQGTGA. Trimming took 5 bases from V and 0 from J; bases not matched to a gene: 1. CDR3 bases: TGTGCCAGCAGCCGGACTAGCTCTGGGGCCAACGTCCTGACTTTC. This sequence encodes CASSRTSSGANVLTF.

This sequence joins TRBV2 and TRBJ1-4; D gene ambiguous. Trimming shortened V by 10 bases and J by 8 bases, and 20 bases separated the two germline ends. There are 14 residues in the CDR3. Germline values: CDR1 SNHLY, CDR2 FYNNEI. CDR3 protein: CATPGPRRQEKLFF. As DNA, the CDR3 is TGTGCCACCCCTGGACCGAGGAGGCAAGAAAAACTGTTTTTT. The full variable domain, in which reference TRBV2 and TRBJ1-4 provide the parts outside the CDR3, is EPEVTQTPSHQVTQMGQEVILRCVPISNHLYFYWYRQILGQKVEFLVSFYNNEISEKSEIFDDQFSVERPDGSNFTLKIRSTKLEDSAMYFCATPGPRRQEKLFFGSGTQLSVL.

This clonotype was detected a few times. J is TRBJ2-5 and V is TRBV7-2; D not certain. CDR1 and CDR2 from the germline V gene are SGHTA and FQGNSA. This CDR3 contains 15 residues. V was cut by 2 bases and J by 8 bases, with 18 bases left in between. The CDR3 DNA is TGTGCCAGCAGCTTATCCACAGATTACCAAGGAACCCAGTACTTC. The encoded protein is CASSLSTDYQGTQYF.